The clone carrying this T cell receptor (beta chain) was seen just once. Semi-nested PCR with Nested Universal Primer A followed constant-region reverse priming of full-length variable regions. In TCRdb, the 5' RACE reads were re-called with MiXCR into one record per CDR3 protein. The table lists approximately 53,000 distinct CDR3 sequences, around 28% of them singletons. V dropped 7 bases and J dropped 1; count of bases not matched to a gene: 5. This CDR3 is built from 13 residues. CDR1 and CDR2 (germline): SQVTM, ANQGSEA. The sequencing sample was made of tumor-infiltrating memory CD4+ T cells sorted from the breast tumor. The subset: memory CD4+ T cells, CD4+CD45RO+CD25-. The receptor comes from a female donor with breast cancer. This chain links TRBV29-1 with TRBJ1-1, with TRBD1 matching 8 bases. The CDR3 region has the DNA TGCAGCGGGGGGGACAGGCAGAACACTGAAGCTTTCTTT. This codes for CSGGDRQNTEAFF. Combining the CDR3 with reference TRBV29-1 and TRBJ1-1 gives the whole variable domain SAVISQKPSRDICQRGTSLTIQCQVDSQVTMMFWYRQQPGQSLTLIATANQGSEATYESGFVIDKFPISRPNLTFSTLTVSNMSPEDSSIYLCSGGDRQNTEAFFGQGTRLTVV.